The sequence of this T cell receptor (beta chain) was determined in a study of control samples from healthy donors and cancer patients. Clones were sequenced by immunoSEQ multiplex PCR, and TCRdb holds only the in-frame ones, with some missing. The sample contains tens of thousands of clones, 84% of which appear only once. V lost 6 bases and J lost 5, with 11 bases in between. The germline V gene has CDR1 SGDLS and CDR2 YYNGEE. This CDR3 spans 12 amino acids. The material sequenced was blood. This chain uses TRBV9 with TRBJ1-2, with a weak D call TRBD1 (6 bases). The receptor's source is a man aged 45-65 years in good health. Written as DNA, the CDR3 is TGTGCCAGCAATGGGGGGCCTTATGGCTACACCTTC. Translating gives CASNGGPYGYTF.